This T cell receptor (beta chain) came from a study of shared clonotypes between healthy human individuals. Study-wide findings and caveats: Few donors restricted represented genetic and exposure-history diversity.

Every subset's genomic DNA went evenly onto several immunoSEQ plates. Here immunoSEQ multiplex PCR was the method, and the copy in TCRdb shows in-frame clones only, minus some. The sample holds around 510,000 clones; approximately 94% are singletons and the top ten take about 0.06%. As regards this clone: The target antigen is unknown.

CDR3 length equals 16 residues. V was trimmed by 4 bases and J by 3 bases, leaving 19 bases between them. Germline CDR1 SGHRS, CDR2 YFSETQ. The TCR sequence derives from a woman in her twenties or thirties in good health. The rearrangement joins TRBV5-1 to TRBJ1-1; a weak D match, TRBD1 (6 bases). Sequencing was carried out using naive CD4+ T cells sorted from blood. As for subset: CD45RA+ positively selected. In DNA form, the CDR3 reads TGCGCCAGCAGCCCGCTGTGGGGGGCGGCGGACACTGAAGCTTTCTTT. Its translation: CASSPLWGAADTEAFF. The entire variable domain, with the rest obtained from reference TRBV5-1 and TRBJ1-1, is as follows: KAGVTQTPRYLIKTRGQQVTLSCSPISGHRSVSWYQQTPGQGLQFLFEYFSETQRNKGNFPGRFSGRQFSNSRSEMNVSTLELGDSALYLCASSPLWGAADTEAFFGQGTRLTVV.